This TCR beta chain was obtained from a study of blood T cell repertoires in COVID-19. Study-wide background: Italy, Spain and the United States were the sources of the convalescent and acute COVID-19 samples.

Using immunoSEQ multiplex PCR, the repertoire was profiled, and TCRdb retains in-frame clones only, with some absent. This sample carries 140,000 to 150,000 clones, roughly 85% of them seen once, and the ten largest clones take roughly 2.6%. Germline V gene sequence: CDR1 SGDLS, CDR2 YYNGEE. J lost 4 bases, V lost 3 bases, and 10 bases had no gene match. There are 16 residues in the CDR3. This chain joins TRBV9 and TRBJ2-7, with 10 nucleotides matching TRBD2. This clonotype originated in a human donor with acute or convalescent COVID-19. The donor label of this sample is uncertain. Sequencing was done on a sample of peripheral blood. CDR3 in DNA: TGTGCCAGCAGCGGCGAGCCCGGGACTAGCGAGTACGAGCAGTACGTC. It codes for CASSGEPGTSEYEQYV.